What follows are 12 T cell receptor beta chains derived from one specimen sequenced in a study of shared clonotypes between healthy human individuals. Generated by immunoSEQ multiplex PCR, the TCRdb table keeps only in-frame clones and is missing some. The sample includes 2 million to 3 million clones, under 95% of them seen just once. Sequencing was performed on naive CD4+ T cells from PBMCs. Subset specified: CD45RA+ positively selected. The receptor source for this set is a young man in good health. Some clones in this sample may be carry-over from other donors' samples.

V usage is TRBV28 and J usage is TRBJ2-2; D uncertain. With 5 bases removed from V and 0 bases from J, the gap between germline ends came to 13 bases. The CDR3 has 16 residues. Germline V lookup: CDR1 MDHEN, CDR2 SYDVKM. The CDR3 region is CASSTSAAANTGELFF. The CDR3 DNA sequence: TGTGCCAGCAGTACCTCCGCGGCCGCGAACACCGGGGAGCTGTTTTTT.

For this clone: At the DNA level, this CDR3 is encoded by other sequences in the same sample as well. In DNA form, the CDR3 reads TGTGCCAGCAGTCCGAAGCCCTACGAGCAGTACTTC. Translating gives CASSPKPYEQYF. The rearrangement links TRBV28 to TRBJ2-7; D is ambiguous. The V end was cut by 5 bases, the J end by 2 bases, with 7 bases between. Per the germline V gene, CDR1 is MDHEN and CDR2 is SYDVKM. The CDR3 loop spans 12 amino acids.

Of note for this clone: Mismatch with germline at one junction end may stem from a read error. The chain recombines TRBV11-2 with TRBJ2-7; the D gene is possibly TRBD2 (6 bases). The V gene's germline CDR1 is SGHAT and CDR2 FQNNGV. The length of the CDR3 is 14 residues. Here the CDR3 DNA reads TGTGCCAACAGCTTTACTAGCCGAACCTACGAGCAGTACTTC. As protein: CANSFTSRTYEQYF.

The chain links TRBV5-1 to TRBJ1-2; 7 nucleotides line up with TRBD1. CDR1 SGHRS and CDR2 YFSETQ come from the germline V gene. This CDR3 contains 15 residues. V lost 3 bases, J lost 6 bases, and 11 bases stayed unmatched. The CDR3 protein is CASSSSPTGDNGYTF. In nucleotides, the CDR3 is TGCGCCAGCAGCTCCAGCCCAACAGGGGACAATGGCTACACCTTC.

V gene TRBV4-1 combines with J gene TRBJ2-1; perhaps D is TRBD1 or TRBD2 (5 bases each). The CDR3 has 15 amino acids. The germline V and J ends were trimmed by 1 base and 10 bases, with 17 bases remaining between them. Germline CDR1 reads MGHRA; CDR2 reads YSYEKL. CDR3 residues: CASSQGGFGTGEQFF. The CDR3 DNA is TGCGCCAGCAGCCAAGGAGGATTTGGGACGGGCGAGCAGTTCTTC.

The chain carries TRBV5-4 and TRBJ1-1, with a possible D match to TRBD1 (6 bases). The CDR3 sequence is 15 residues long. Germline lookup yields CDR1 SGHNT and CDR2 YYREEE (reference sequence). Trimming shortened V by 3 bases and J by 0 bases, and 12 bases separated the two germline ends. The CDR3: CASSSGTTMNTEAFF. DNA for the CDR3: TGTGCCAGCAGCTCCGGGACAACTATGAACACTGAAGCTTTCTTT.

V gene TRBV5-6 combines with J gene TRBJ2-1; 8 bases match TRBD2. CDR3 length: 16 residues. V lost 5 bases, J lost 6 bases, and 13 bases stayed unmatched. Germline V gene data show CDR1 as SGHDT and CDR2 as YYEEEE. The CDR3 spells CASSQPRTSRGNEQFF. The DNA of the CDR3 is TGTGCCAGCAGTCAACCCCGGACTAGCAGAGGCAATGAGCAGTTCTTC.

The rearrangement links TRBV2 to TRBJ1-2; 9 nucleotides align to TRBD1. The CDR3 totals 15 residues. In germline, CDR1 is SNHLY, CDR2 FYNNEI. J lost 7 bases, V lost 4 bases, and 10 bases had no gene match. The CDR3 protein is CASSGGDRVGRGYTF. CDR3 sequence (DNA): TGTGCCAGCAGTGGTGGGGACAGGGTGGGTCGTGGCTACACCTTC. The full variable domain, in which reference TRBV2 and TRBJ1-2 provide the parts outside the CDR3, is EPEVTQTPSHQVTQMGQEVILRCVPISNHLYFYWYRQILGQKVEFLVSFYNNEISEKSEIFDDQFSVERPDGSNFTLKIRSTKLEDSAMYFCASSGGDRVGRGYTFGSGTRLTVV.

The genes are TRBV10-3 and TRBJ2-3; D is perhaps TRBD1 or TRBD2 (6 bases each). The CDR3 extends over 12 amino acids. Trimming took 8 bases from V and 2 from J, leaving 8 bases between them. Germline CDR1 reads ENHRY; CDR2 reads SYGVKD. CDR3 nucleotides: TGTGCCATCGGGGGGCACACAGATACGCAGTATTTT. It codes for CAIGGHTDTQYF.

The chain joins TRBV28 to TRBJ1-2, with D possibly matching TRBD1 (5 bases). Germline CDR1 and CDR2: MDHEN and SYDVKM. Trimming pared 3 bases from V and 1 base from J, leaving 33 bases between. This CDR3 is 22 amino acids long. The CDR3 bases are TGTGCCAGCAGTTTTAGGTGGCTCGCTCCAAATAGGAGAAGGGACCGTAACTATGGCTACACCTTC. This gives the protein CASSFRWLAPNRRRDRNYGYTF.

This clone was detected a few times. J is TRBJ1-1 and V is TRBV28; weak D call: TRBD1 (5 bases). Trimming took off 4 bases at V and 10 bases at J, with 13 bases between the two ends. This CDR3 is built from 12 residues. Germline lookup yields CDR1 MDHEN and CDR2 SYDVKM. The CDR3 DNA reads as TGTGCCAGCAGTTCGACAGCAGGGACAGCTTTCTTT. Encoded protein: CASSSTAGTAFF.

This chain connects TRBV6-1 to TRBJ2-7, with D perhaps matching TRBD2 (5 bases). The V and J ends lost 8 bases and 7 bases respectively, with 18 bases between them. The germline CDR1 and CDR2 sequences are MNHNS and SASEGT. The CDR3 extends over 13 amino acids. CDR3 loop: CASLESGGGEQYF. CDR3 coding DNA: TGTGCCAGCCTGGAGAGTGGCGGAGGAGAGCAGTACTTC.